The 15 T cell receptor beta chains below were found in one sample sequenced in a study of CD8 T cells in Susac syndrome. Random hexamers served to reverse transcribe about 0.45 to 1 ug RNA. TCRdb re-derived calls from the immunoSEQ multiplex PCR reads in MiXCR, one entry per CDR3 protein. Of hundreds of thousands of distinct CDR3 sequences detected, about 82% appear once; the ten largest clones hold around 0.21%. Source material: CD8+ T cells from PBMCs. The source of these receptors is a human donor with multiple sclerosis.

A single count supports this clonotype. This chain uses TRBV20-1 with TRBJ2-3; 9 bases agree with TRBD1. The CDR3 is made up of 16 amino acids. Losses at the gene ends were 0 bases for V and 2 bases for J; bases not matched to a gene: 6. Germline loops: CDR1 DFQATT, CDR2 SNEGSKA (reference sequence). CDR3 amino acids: CSARDLDRGYTDTQYF. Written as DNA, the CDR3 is TGCAGTGCTAGAGATTTAGACAGGGGGTACACAGATACGCAGTATTTT.

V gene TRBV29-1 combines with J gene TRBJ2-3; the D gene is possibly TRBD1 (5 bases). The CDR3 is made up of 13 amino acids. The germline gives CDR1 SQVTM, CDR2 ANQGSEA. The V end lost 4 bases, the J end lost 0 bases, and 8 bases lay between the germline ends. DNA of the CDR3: TGCAGCGTTGGCAGGGCGAGCACAGATACGCAGTATTTT. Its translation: CSVGRASTDTQYF.

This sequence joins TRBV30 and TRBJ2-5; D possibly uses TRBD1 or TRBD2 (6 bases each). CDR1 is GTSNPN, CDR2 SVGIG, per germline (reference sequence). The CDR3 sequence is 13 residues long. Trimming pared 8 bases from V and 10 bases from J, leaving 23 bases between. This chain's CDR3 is CAIQQGRGSDQYF. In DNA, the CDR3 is TGTGCCATTCAACAGGGTCGGGGGAGTGACCAGTACTTC.

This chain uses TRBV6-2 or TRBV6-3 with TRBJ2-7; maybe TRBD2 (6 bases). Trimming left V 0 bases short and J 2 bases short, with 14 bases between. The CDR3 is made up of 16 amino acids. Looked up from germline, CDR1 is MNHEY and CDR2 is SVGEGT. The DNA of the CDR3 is TGTGCCAGCAGTTACTCATCAACGGGAGACCCCTACGAGCAGTACTTC. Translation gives CASSYSSTGDPYEQYF.

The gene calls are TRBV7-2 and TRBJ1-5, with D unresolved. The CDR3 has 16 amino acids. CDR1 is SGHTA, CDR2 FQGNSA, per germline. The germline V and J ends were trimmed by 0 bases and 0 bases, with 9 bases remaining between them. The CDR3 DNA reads TGTGCCAGCAGCTTAGCGTGGCACTCTAGCAATCAGCCCCAGCATTTT. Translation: CASSLAWHSSNQPQHF.

In DNA, the CDR3 is TGCGCCAGCAGAACGACAGACTATAAGAGAGGGACTAGCGTCTACGAGCAGTACTTC. Its translation is CASRTTDYKRGTSVYEQYF. This rearrangement joins TRBV10-2 to TRBJ2-7, with 10 bases aligning to TRBD2. This CDR3 comprises 19 residues. Trimming cost V 6 bases and J 3 bases; bases outside gene matches: 20. Per germline, CDR1 WSHSY and CDR2 SAAADI.

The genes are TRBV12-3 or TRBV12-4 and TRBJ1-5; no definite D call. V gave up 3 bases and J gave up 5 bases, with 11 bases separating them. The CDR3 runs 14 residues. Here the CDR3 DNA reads TGTGCCAGCAGTTTTGATCGGTGGGATCAGCCCCAGCATTTT. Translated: CASSFDRWDQPQHF.

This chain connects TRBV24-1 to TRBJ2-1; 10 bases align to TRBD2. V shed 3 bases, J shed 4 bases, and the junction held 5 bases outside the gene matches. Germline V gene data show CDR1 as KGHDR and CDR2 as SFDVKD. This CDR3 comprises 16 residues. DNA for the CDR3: TGTGCCACCAGTGATCCGCTAGCGGGAGATTACAATGAGCAGTTCTTC. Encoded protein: CATSDPLAGDYNEQFF.

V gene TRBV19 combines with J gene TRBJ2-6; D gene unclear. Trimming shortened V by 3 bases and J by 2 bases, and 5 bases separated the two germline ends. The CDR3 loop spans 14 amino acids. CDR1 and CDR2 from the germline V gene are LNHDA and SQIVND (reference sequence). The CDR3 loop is CASSIITGANVLTF. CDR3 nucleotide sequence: TGTGCCAGTAGTATTATAACTGGGGCCAACGTCCTGACTTTC.

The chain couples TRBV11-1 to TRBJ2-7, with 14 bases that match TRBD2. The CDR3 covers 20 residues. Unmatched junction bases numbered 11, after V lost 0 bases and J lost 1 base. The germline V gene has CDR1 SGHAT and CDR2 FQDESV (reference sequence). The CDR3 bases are TGTGCCAGCAGCTTAGCACAAACCGGGACTAGCGGGAGAGGATCCTACGAGCAGTACTTC. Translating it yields CASSLAQTGTSGRGSYEQYF.

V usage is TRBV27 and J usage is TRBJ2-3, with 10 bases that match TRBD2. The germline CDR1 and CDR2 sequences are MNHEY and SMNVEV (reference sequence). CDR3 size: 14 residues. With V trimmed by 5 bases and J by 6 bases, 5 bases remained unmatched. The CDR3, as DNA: TGTGCCAGCAGTCAGTCGACTAGCGGGGATACGCAGTATTTT. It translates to CASSQSTSGDTQYF.

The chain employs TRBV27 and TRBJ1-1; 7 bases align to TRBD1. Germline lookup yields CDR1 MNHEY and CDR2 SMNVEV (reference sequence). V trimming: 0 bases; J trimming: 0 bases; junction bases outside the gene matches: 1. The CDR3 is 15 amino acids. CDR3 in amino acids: CASSLSGTVNTEAFF. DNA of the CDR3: TGTGCCAGCAGTTTATCAGGGACAGTGAACACTGAAGCTTTCTTT.

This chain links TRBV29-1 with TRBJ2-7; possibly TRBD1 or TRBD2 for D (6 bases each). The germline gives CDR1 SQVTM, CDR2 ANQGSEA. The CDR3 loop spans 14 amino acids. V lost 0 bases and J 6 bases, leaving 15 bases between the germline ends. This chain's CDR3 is CSVEDGGGPAEQYF. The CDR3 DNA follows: TGCAGCGTTGAAGATGGAGGGGGGCCCGCCGAGCAGTACTTC.

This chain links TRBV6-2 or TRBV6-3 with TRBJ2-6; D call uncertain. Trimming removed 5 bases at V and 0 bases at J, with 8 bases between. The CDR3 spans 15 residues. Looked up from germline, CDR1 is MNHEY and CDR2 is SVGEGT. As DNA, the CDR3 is TGTGCCAGCAGTGACACCAGCTCTGGGGCCAACGTCCTGACTTTC. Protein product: CASSDTSSGANVLTF.

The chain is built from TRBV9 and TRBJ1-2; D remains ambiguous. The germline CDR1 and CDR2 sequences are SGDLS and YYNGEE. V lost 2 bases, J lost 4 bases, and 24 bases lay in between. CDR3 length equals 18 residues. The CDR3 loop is CASSVTEASSWFSYGYTF. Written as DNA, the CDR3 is TGTGCCAGCAGCGTTACCGAGGCCTCCTCCTGGTTTAGCTATGGCTACACCTTC.